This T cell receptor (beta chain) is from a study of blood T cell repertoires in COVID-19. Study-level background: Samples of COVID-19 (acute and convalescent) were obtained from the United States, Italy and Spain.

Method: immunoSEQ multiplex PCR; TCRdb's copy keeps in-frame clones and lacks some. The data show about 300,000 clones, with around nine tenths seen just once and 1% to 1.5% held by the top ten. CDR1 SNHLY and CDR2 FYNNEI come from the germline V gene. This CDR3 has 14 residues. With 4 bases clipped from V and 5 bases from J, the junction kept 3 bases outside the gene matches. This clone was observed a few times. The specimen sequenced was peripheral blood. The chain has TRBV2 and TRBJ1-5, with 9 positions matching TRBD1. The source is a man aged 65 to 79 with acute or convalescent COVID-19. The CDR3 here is CASSGTGEYQPQHF. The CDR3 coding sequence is TGTGCCAGCAGTGGGACAGGGGAGTATCAGCCCCAGCATTTT.